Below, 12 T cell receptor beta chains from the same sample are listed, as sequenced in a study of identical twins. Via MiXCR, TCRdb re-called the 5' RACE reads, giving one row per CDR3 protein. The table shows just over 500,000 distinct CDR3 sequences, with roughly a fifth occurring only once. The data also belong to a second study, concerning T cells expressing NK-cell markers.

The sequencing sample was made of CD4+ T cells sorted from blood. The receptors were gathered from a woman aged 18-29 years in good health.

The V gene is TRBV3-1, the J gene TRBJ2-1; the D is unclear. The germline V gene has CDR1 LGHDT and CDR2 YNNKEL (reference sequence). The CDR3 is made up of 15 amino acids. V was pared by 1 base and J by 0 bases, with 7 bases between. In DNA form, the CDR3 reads TGTGCCAGCAGCCAAGCGCCTAGCTCCTACAATGAGCAGTTCTTC. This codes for CASSQAPSSYNEQFF.

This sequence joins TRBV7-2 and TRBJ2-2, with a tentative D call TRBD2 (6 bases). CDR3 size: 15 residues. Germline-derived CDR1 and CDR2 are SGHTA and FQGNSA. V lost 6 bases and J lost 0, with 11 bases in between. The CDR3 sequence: CASRLGEANTGELFF. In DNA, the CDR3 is TGTGCCAGCAGGCTTGGGGAGGCGAACACCGGGGAGCTGTTTTTT.

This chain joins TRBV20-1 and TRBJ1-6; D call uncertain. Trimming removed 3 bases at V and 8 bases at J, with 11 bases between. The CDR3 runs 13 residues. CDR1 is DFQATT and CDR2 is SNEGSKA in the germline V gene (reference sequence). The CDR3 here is CSARHYGDSPLHF. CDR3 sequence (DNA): TGCAGTGCTAGGCATTACGGTGATTCACCCCTCCACTTT.

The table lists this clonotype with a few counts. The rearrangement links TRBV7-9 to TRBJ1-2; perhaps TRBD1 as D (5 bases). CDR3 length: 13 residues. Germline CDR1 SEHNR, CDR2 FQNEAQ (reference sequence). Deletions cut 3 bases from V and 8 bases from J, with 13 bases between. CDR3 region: CASSFSPWGGYTF. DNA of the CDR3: TGTGCCAGCAGCTTTAGTCCGTGGGGGGGCTACACCTTC.

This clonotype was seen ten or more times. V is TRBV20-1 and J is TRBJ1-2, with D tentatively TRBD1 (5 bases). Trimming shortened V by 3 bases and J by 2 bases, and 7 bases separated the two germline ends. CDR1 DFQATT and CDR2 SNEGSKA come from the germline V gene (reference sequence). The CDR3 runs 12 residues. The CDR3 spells CSASGGNYGYTF. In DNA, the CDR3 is TGCAGTGCTAGTGGGGGGAACTATGGCTACACCTTC.

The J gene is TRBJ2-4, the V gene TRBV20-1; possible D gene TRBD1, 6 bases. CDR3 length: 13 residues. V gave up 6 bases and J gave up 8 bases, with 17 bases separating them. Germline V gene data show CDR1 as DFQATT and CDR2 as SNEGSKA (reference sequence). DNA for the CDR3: TGCAGTGCCAGAACAGGGAACAAGGACATTCAGTACTTC. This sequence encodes CSARTGNKDIQYF.

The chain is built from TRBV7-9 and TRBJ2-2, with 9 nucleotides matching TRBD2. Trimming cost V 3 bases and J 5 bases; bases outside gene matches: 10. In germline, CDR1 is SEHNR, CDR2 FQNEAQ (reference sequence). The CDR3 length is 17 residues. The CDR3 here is CASSFTHSGGRTGELFF. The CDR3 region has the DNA TGTGCCAGCAGCTTTACCCATAGCGGGGGAAGGACCGGGGAGCTGTTTTTT.

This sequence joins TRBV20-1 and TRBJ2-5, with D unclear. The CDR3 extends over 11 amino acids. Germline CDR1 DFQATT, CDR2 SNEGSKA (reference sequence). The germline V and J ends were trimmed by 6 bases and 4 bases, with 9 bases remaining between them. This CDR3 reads CSAGWRETQYF. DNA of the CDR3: TGCAGTGCAGGTTGGCGAGAGACCCAGTACTTC.

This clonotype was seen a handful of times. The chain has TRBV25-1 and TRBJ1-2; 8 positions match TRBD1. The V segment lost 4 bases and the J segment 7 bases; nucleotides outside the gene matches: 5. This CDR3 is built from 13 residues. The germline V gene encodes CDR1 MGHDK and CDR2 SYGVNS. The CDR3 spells CASSAGQGGGYTF. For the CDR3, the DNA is TGTGCCAGCAGTGCCGGACAGGGAGGTGGCTACACCTTC.

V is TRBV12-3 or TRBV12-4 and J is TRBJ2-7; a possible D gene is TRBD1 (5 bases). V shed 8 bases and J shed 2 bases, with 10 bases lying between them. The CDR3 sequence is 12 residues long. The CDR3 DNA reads TGTGCCAGCCAACAGGACCCCTACGAGCAGTACTTC. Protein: CASQQDPYEQYF.

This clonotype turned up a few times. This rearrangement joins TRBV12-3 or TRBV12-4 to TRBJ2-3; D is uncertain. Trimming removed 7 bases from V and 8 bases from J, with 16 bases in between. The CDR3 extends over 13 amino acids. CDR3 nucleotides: TGTGCCAGCAACACTCAGCCACCTACTACGCAGTATTTT. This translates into CASNTQPPTTQYF.

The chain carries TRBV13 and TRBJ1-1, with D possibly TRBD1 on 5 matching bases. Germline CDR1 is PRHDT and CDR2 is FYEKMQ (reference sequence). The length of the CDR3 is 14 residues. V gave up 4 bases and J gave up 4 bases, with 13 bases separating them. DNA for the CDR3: TGTGCCAGCAGCTCGCCGAGGGGTGGCACTGAAGCTTTCTTT. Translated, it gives CASSSPRGGTEAFF.